The clone carrying this T cell receptor beta chain was counted ten times or more. The antigen remains undetermined. Germline V gene lookup returns CDR1 SGHRS and CDR2 YFSETQ. V shed 6 bases, J shed 3 bases, and the junction held 3 bases outside the gene matches. The CDR3 spans 13 residues. Presence of unique molecular identifiers characterized the TCR beta cDNA libraries. TCRdb re-derived calls from the PCR reads in MiXCR, one entry per CDR3 protein. The data hold just over 250,000 distinct CDR3 sequences, with about 38% observed a single time. The data stem from a study of post-analysis software for immune sequencing data. Study-level results: Samples made in the same batch grouped tightly together by F measure. Those with multiple sclerosis, the patient group, showed significantly lower normalized Chao1 diversity than controls. Higher frequency in patients than in controls was seen for roughly 5 TRBV segments, with TRBV5-6, TRBV5-1 and TRBV20-1 among them.

The sequence came from a girl aged 5 to 17 with multiple sclerosis. The sequencing input was blood. This rearrangement joins TRBV5-1 to TRBJ2-3, with 8 bases aligning to TRBD1. CDR3 sequence reads: CASTTGDTDTQYF. CDR3 DNA: TGCGCCAGCACGACAGGGGATACAGATACGCAGTATTTT.